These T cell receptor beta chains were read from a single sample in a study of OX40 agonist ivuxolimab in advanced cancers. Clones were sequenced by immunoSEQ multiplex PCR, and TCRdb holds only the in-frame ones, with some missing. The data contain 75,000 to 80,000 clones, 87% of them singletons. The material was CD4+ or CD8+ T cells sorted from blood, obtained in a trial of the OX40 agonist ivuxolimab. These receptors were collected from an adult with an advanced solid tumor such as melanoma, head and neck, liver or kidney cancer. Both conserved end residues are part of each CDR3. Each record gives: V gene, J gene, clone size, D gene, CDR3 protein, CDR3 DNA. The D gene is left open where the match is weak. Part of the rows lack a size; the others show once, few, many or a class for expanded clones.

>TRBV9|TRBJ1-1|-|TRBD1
CASSPPGGGATEAFF
TGTGCCAGCAGTCCGCCGGGAGGGGGCGCAACTGAAGCTTTCTTT
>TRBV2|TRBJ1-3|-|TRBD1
CASRGTGARNTIYF
TGTGCCAGCAGGGGGACAGGGGCCCGAAACACCATATATTTT
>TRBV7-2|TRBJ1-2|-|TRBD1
CASSSDRVGYTF
TGTGCCAGCAGCTCGGACAGGGTGGGCTACACCTTC
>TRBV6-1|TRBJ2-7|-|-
CASSESSSYEQYF
TGTGCCAGCAGTGAGTCCTCGAGCTACGAGCAGTACTTC
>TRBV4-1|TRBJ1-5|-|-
CASSQDAQVNQPQHF
TGCGCCAGCAGCCAAGATGCACAGGTGAATCAGCCCCAGCATTTT
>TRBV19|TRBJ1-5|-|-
CASTLNQGDQPQHF
TGTGCCAGTACCCTCAATCAGGGAGATCAGCCCCAGCATTTT
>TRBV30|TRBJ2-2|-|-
CAWMAGSLLGELFF
TGTGCCTGGATGGCGGGATCTTTGTTAGGGGAGCTGTTTTTT
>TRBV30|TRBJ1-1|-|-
CAWIQGRLRAEAFF
TGTGCCTGGATCCAAGGACGGCTCAGGGCGGAAGCTTTCTTT
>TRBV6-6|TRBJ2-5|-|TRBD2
CASRKRTSGEETQYF
TGTGCCAGCAGAAAGCGGACTAGCGGGGAAGAGACCCAGTACTTC
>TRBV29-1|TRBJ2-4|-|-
CSVAETRGNIQYF
TGCAGCGTTGCCGAAACAAGGGGGAACATTCAGTACTTC
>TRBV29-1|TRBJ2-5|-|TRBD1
CSVPGTVKETQYF
TGCAGCGTTCCCGGGACAGTTAAAGAGACCCAGTACTTC
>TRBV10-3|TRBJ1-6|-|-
CAISPQGPNSPLHF
TGTGCCATCAGCCCACAGGGTCCTAATTCACCCCTCCACTTT
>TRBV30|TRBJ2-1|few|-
CAWAWGGGNEQFF
TGTGCCTGGGCCTGGGGAGGGGGGAATGAGCAGTTCTTC
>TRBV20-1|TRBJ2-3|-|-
CSSQGTDTQYF
TGCAGTTCCCAGGGGACAGATACGCAGTATTTT
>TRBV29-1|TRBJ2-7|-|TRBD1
CSVVGQGASSYEQYF
TGCAGCGTTGTGGGACAGGGGGCTAGCTCCTACGAGCAGTACTTC
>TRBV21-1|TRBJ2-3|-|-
CASSKVWGCHTQYF
TGTGCCAGCAGCAAAGTATGGGGGTGCCATACGCAGTATTTT
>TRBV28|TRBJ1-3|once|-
CASSLGGVGDTIYF
TGTGCCAGCAGTTTGGGGGGCGTCGGAGACACCATATATTTT
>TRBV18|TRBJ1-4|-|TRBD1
CASSPTGTGGAANEKLFF
TGTGCCAGCTCACCGACCGGGACAGGGGGCGCAGCTAATGAAAAACTGTTTTTT
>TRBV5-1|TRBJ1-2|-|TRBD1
CASSFIGQGADGYTF
TGCGCCAGCAGCTTCATTGGACAGGGGGCCGATGGCTACACCTTC
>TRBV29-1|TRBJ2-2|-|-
CSAENTGELFF
TGCAGCGCAGAGAACACCGGGGAGCTGTTTTTT
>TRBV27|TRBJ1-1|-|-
CASSPNQGRAFF
TGTGCCAGCAGTCCTAATCAGGGGAGGGCTTTCTTT
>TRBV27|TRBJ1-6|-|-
CASRVWGSPLHF
TGTGCCAGCAGGGTATGGGGTTCACCCCTCCACTTT
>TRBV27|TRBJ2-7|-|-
CASSWRPIPYEQYF
TGTGCCAGCAGTTGGAGACCGATTCCCTACGAGCAGTACTTC
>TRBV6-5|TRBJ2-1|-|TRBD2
CASRLAGSVDNEQFF
TGTGCCAGCAGGCTAGCGGGAAGTGTGGACAATGAGCAGTTCTTC
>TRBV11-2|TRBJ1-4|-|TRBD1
CASSQWTGVLPNEKLFF
TGTGCCAGCAGCCAATGGACAGGGGTTCTCCCTAATGAAAAACTGTTTTTT
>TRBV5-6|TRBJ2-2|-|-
CASSGDGQTYTGELFF
TGTGCCAGCAGCGGAGACGGGCAGACATACACCGGGGAGCTGTTTTTT
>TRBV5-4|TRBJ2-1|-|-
CASSPAGAESYREQFF
TGTGCCAGCAGCCCCGCCGGAGCGGAGTCTTACAGGGAGCAGTTCTTC
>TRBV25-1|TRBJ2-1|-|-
CASRVRGGYNEQFF
TGTGCCAGCAGAGTCAGGGGGGGATACAATGAGCAGTTCTTC
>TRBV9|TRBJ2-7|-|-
CASSVVSFSYEQYF
TGTGCCAGCAGCGTGGTTTCATTCTCCTACGAGCAGTACTTC
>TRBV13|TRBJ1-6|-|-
CASSLGSVGSPLHF
TGTGCCAGCAGCTTAGGAAGCGTAGGGTCACCCCTCCACTTT
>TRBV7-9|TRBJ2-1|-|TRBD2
CASSPSGLVGLGSYNEQFF
TGTGCCAGCAGCCCTAGCGGACTAGTGGGGTTGGGGTCCTACAATGAGCAGTTCTTC
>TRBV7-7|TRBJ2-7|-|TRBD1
CASSLEPGGILYF
TGTGCTAGCAGCTTAGAACCAGGGGGCATACTGTACTTC
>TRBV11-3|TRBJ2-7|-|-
CASSLAGSYEQYF
TGTGCCAGCAGCTTGGCGGGGTCCTACGAGCAGTACTTC
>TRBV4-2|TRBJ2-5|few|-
CASSQDNRAQETQYF
TGTGCCAGCAGCCAAGACAACAGAGCCCAAGAGACCCAGTACTTC
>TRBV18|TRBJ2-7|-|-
CASSPFSPGPQYF
TGTGCCAGCTCACCTTTTTCGCCAGGACCCCAGTACTTC
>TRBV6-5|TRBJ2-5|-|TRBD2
CASRLGAGVGETQYF
TGTGCCAGCAGATTAGGGGCGGGAGTTGGGGAGACCCAGTACTTC
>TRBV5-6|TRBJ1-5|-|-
CASSFFLDRNQPQHF
TGTGCCAGCAGCTTCTTCCTCGACCGGAATCAGCCCCAGCATTTT
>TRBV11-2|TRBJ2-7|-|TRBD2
CASSSGTSRTYEQYF
TGTGCCAGCAGCTCCGGGACTAGCCGGACCTACGAGCAGTACTTC
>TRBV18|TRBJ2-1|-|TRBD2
CASSHGRGNNEQFF
TGTGCCAGCTCACACGGGAGGGGGAACAATGAGCAGTTCTTC
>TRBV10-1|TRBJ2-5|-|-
CASSEWGRATQYF
TGCGCCAGCAGTGAGTGGGGGCGGGCGACCCAGTACTTC
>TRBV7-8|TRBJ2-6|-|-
CASSPDTTGANVLTF
TGTGCCAGCAGCCCCGACACCACTGGGGCCAACGTCCTGACTTTC
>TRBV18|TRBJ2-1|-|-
CASSPPSVQGYNEQFF
TGTGCCAGCTCACCACCATCAGTTCAGGGATACAATGAGCAGTTCTTC
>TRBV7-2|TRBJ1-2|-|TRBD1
CASSSGQGPYGYTF
TGTGCCAGCAGCTCCGGACAGGGCCCCTATGGCTACACCTTC
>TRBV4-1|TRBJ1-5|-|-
CASSPEGGQPQHF
TGCGCCAGCAGCCCGGAGGGGGGTCAGCCCCAGCATTTT
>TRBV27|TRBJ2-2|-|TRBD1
CASSQDSGQGTGELFF
TGTGCCAGCAGTCAAGATTCGGGACAGGGGACCGGGGAGCTGTTTTTT
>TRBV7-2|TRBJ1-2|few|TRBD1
CASSIRTGLGYGYTF
TGTGCCAGCAGCATTCGGACAGGGCTGGGCTATGGCTACACCTTC
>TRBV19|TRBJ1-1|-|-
CASQDLGRTEAFF
TGTGCCTCTCAGGACCTGGGGCGTACTGAAGCTTTCTTT
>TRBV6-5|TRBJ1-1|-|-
CASILTGRGNTEAFF
TGTGCCAGCATTCTTACAGGGAGGGGAAACACTGAAGCTTTCTTT
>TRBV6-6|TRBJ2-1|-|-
CASRYNEQFF
TGTGCCAGCAGGTACAATGAGCAGTTCTTC